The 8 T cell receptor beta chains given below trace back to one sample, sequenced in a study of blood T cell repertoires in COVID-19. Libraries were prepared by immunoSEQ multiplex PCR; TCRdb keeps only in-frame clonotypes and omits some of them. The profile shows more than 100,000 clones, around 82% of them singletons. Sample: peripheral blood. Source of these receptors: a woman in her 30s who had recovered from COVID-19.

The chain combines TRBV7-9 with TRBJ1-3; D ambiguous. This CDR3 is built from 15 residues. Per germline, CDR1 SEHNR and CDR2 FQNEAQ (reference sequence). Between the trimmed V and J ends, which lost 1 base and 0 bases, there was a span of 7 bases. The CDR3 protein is CASSLGSGSGNTIYF. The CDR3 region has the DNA TGTGCCAGCAGCTTAGGTTCAGGCTCTGGAAACACCATATATTTT.

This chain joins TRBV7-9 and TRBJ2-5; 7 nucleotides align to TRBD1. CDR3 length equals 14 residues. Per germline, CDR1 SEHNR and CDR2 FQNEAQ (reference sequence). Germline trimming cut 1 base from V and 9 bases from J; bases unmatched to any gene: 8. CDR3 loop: CASSLGSGTGAQYF. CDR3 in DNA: TGTGCCAGCAGCTTAGGGAGCGGCACAGGGGCCCAGTACTTC.

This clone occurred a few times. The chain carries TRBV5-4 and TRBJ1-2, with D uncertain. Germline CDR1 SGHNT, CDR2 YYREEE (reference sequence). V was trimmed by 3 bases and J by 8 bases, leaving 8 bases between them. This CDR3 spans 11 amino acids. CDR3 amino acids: CASSSSVGYTF. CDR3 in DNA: TGTGCCAGCAGCTCTTCCGTAGGCTACACCTTC.

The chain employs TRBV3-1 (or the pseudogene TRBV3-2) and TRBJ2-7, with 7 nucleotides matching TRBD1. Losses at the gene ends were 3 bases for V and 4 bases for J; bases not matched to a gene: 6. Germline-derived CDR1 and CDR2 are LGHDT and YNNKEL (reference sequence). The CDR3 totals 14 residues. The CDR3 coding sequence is TGTGCCAGCAGCCATGGGACAGTGAATTACGAGCAGTACTTC. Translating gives CASSHGTVNYEQYF.

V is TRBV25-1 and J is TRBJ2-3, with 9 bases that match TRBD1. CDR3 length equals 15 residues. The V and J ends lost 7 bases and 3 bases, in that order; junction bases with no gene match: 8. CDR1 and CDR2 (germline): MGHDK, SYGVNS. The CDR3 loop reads CASTPGQGGTDTQYF. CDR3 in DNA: TGTGCCAGCACACCGGGACAGGGCGGGACAGATACGCAGTATTTT.

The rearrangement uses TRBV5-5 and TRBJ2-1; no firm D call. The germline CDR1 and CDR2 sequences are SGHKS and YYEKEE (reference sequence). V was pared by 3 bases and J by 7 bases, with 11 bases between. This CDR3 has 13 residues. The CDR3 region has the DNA TGTGCCAGCAGCTCGCCCTTGGAGAATGAGCAGTTCTTC. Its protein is CASSSPLENEQFF.

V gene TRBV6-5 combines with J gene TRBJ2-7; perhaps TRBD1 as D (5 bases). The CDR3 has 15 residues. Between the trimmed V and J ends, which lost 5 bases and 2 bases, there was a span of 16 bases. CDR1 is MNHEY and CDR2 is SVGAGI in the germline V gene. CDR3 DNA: TGTGCCAGCAGTAAGACAGAACTTGCTCCCTACGAGCAGTACTTC. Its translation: CASSKTELAPYEQYF.

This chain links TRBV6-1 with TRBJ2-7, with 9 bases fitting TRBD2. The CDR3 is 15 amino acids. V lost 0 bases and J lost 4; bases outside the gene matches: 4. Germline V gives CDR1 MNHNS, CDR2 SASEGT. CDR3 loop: CASSEAGTSWYEQYF. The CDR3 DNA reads TGTGCCAGCAGTGAAGCAGGGACTAGCTGGTACGAGCAGTACTTC.